This TCR beta chain is from a study of Ad26.COV2.S vaccination and SARS-CoV-2 variants. Study-level results: Vaccinees showed greater spike-specific TCR breadth than placebo recipients.

Only in-frame clones appear in the TCRdb table, and some are missing; sequencing was by immunoSEQ multiplex PCR. This table holds 400,000 to 450,000 clones, about 90% found once. Comment on this clone: Its cognate antigen is unknown.

Noted treatment: some 19 received Ad26.COV2.S at low or high dose, single or two shots; roughly 5 received placebo; per-sample allocation not given. Day 63 after the first vaccine or placebo injection was the time point for sampling. The sequences come from peripheral blood, collected in a trial of Ad26.COV2.S vaccine versus placebo. The sequence came from a person aged 18-60 years who received the Ad26.COV2.S COVID-19 vaccine or a placebo.

The CDR3 region is CASSLRGEGNTIYF. CDR3 nucleotides: TGTGCCAGCAGCTTAAGGGGAGAAGGAAACACCATATATTTT. The chain is built from TRBV7-2 and TRBJ1-3, with TRBD1 as a possible D gene (5 bases). Trimming left V 2 bases short and J 4 bases short, with 9 bases between. The CDR3 is made up of 14 amino acids. Germline V lookup: CDR1 SGHTA, CDR2 FQGNSA.